Each of the 16 T cell receptor beta chains below was sequenced from the same sample in a study of radiation and T cells in renal cell carcinoma. As to time point: baseline pretreatment blood. Treatment specified: 15 Gy SBRT to primary tumor, nephrectomy 4 weeks later. Some clones are missing from TCRdb's copy, which holds only in-frame ones; the method was immunoSEQ multiplex PCR. The repertoire holds tens of thousands of clones, 82% seen once, with around 6.3% in the top ten. The starting material was blood, obtained from a patient whose treatment included radiotherapy and nephrectomy. The source is a man aged 60 to 75 with renal cell carcinoma.

This clone appeared a single time. The V call is TRBV6-6, the J call TRBJ2-5; D might be TRBD2 (5 bases). Trimming cost V 9 bases and J 1 base, with 12 bases left between them. Germline-derived CDR1 and CDR2 are MNHNY and SVGAGI (reference sequence). This CDR3 region has 13 residues. CDR3 DNA sequence: TGTGCCAGTAGAGCGGAGTTCCAAGAGACCCAGTACTTC. It codes for CASRAEFQETQYF.

The CDR3 DNA reads as TGCAGCGTTTGGACAGCCAACACCATATATTTT. Translating gives CSVWTANTIYF. The rearrangement links TRBV29-1 to TRBJ1-3, with D perhaps TRBD1 (6 bases). Germline values: CDR1 SQVTM, CDR2 ANQGSEA. The CDR3 has 11 residues. Trimming took 5 bases from V and 7 from J, leaving 9 bases between them.

This chain uses TRBV4-2 with TRBJ1-5; 10 nucleotides match TRBD1. This CDR3 has 19 residues. J gave up 3 bases and V 2 bases, and 13 bases lay outside the gene matches. The V gene's germline CDR1 is LGHNA and CDR2 YNFKEQ. The CDR3 nucleotides read TGTGCCAGCAGCCAAAACTCTGGCCGGACAGGGGGGATCAATCAGCCCCAGCATTTT. Protein product: CASSQNSGRTGGINQPQHF.

This clone occurred once. The J gene is TRBJ2-3, the V gene TRBV19, with a tentative D call TRBD2 (6 bases). The V end was cut by 7 bases, the J end by 1 base, with 18 bases between. Germline V gene lookup returns CDR1 LNHDA and CDR2 SQIVND (reference sequence). The CDR3 is 16 amino acids. CDR3 DNA sequence: TGTGCCAGTACCACATTCAGGGACTCCGGCACAGATACGCAGTATTTT. It codes for CASTTFRDSGTDTQYF.

The V call is TRBV11-3, the J call TRBJ2-1; tentative D call: TRBD2 (5 bases). The CDR3 contains 14 residues. Between the trimmed V and J ends, which lost 0 bases and 8 bases, there was a span of 11 bases. In germline, CDR1 is SGHNT, CDR2 YENEEA. The CDR3 reads CASSLDGVGDEQFF. DNA for the CDR3: TGTGCCAGCAGCTTAGACGGGGTTGGCGATGAGCAGTTCTTC.

This rearrangement joins TRBV6-1 to TRBJ2-7; a weak D match, TRBD2 (6 bases). CDR3 length: 15 residues. Germline CDR1 reads MNHNS; CDR2 reads SASEGT. V was trimmed by 4 bases and J by 0 bases, leaving 13 bases between them. CDR3 DNA: TGTGCCAGCAGTGCCACTAGCTCGGGCTCCTACGAGCAGTACTTC. It translates to CASSATSSGSYEQYF.

The V and J genes are TRBV5-4 and TRBJ2-7; D remains ambiguous. Trimming pared 5 bases from V and 1 base from J, leaving 4 bases between. Germline assignment: CDR1 SGHNT and CDR2 YYREEE (reference sequence). This CDR3 is built from 11 residues. The CDR3 DNA reads TGTGCCAGCAGTTATTCCTACGAGCAGTACTTC. Translation gives CASSYSYEQYF.

The chain carries TRBV4-2 and TRBJ1-2; no clear D. This CDR3 region has 17 residues. V gave up 0 bases and J gave up 2 bases, with 16 bases separating them. Germline CDR1 LGHNA, CDR2 YNFKEQ. CDR3 nucleotides: TGTGCCAGCAGCCAAGATGGGTCTCCTGGAGGGAACTATGGCTACACCTTC. Translated: CASSQDGSPGGNYGYTF.

This chain uses TRBV7-2 with TRBJ2-5, with 10 bases lining up with TRBD2. CDR3 size: 15 residues. CDR1 and CDR2 (germline): SGHTA, FQGNSA. Germline trimming cut 5 bases from V and 1 base from J; bases unmatched to any gene: 4. CDR3 DNA sequence: TGTGCCAGCAGCCCCCGGACTAGCGGCCAAGAGACCCAGTACTTC. Translating gives CASSPRTSGQETQYF.

To note about this clone: Relative to the germline gene, one junction end is altered; a read error may explain this. The chain has TRBV19 and TRBJ1-2; a possible D gene is TRBD1 (5 bases). From germline, CDR1 is LNHDA and CDR2 SQIVND (reference sequence). The CDR3 is 14 amino acids. CDR3 sequence (DNA): TGTGCCAGTAGTACCTCGGGGCAGGGCGGATTTACCGACTTC. This encodes CASSTSGQGGFTDF.

Details on this clone: An end of the junction differs from the germline gene, which may be a read error. The chain has TRBV5-4 and TRBJ2-3; 12 nucleotides align to TRBD1. The CDR3 is 15 residues long. From germline, CDR1 is SGHNT and CDR2 YYREEE (reference sequence). The CDR3 loop reads CASGLGQGARDTQYF. The CDR3 coding sequence is TGTGCCAGCGGCTTGGGACAGGGGGCGCGAGATACGCAGTATTTT.

The genes are TRBV5-1 and TRBJ1-4, with 12 bases fitting TRBD1. Germline V gives CDR1 SGHRS, CDR2 YFSETQ. The trim removed 4 bases at V and 11 bases at J, leaving 15 bases unmatched. CDR3 size: 17 residues. The CDR3 protein is CASSLIMPGTGGGKLFF. In DNA form, the CDR3 reads TGCGCCAGCAGCCTCATTATGCCCGGGACAGGGGGCGGGAAACTGTTTTTT.

This chain uses TRBV27 with TRBJ2-1, with TRBD2 identical over 10 bases. V lost 7 bases to trimming and J lost 4 bases; unmatched junction nucleotides: 4. The CDR3 is 14 amino acids. From germline, CDR1 is MNHEY and CDR2 SMNVEV (reference sequence). CDR3 amino acids: CASKGLADYNEQFF. The CDR3 DNA is TGTGCCAGCAAAGGACTAGCGGATTACAATGAGCAGTTCTTC.

The rearrangement links TRBV5-5 to TRBJ2-1, with D possibly matching TRBD1 (5 bases). Germline V CDR1 and CDR2: SGHKS, YYEKEE (reference sequence). This CDR3 has 15 amino acids. Trimming removed 0 bases from V and 0 bases from J, with 7 bases in between. This CDR3 is CASSLGQSSYNEQFF. DNA of the CDR3: TGTGCCAGCAGCTTGGGACAGAGCTCCTACAATGAGCAGTTCTTC.

The chain is built from TRBV6-5 and TRBJ2-1, with D maybe TRBD2 (6 bases). V was shortened by 2 bases and J by 2 bases, with 13 bases between the two germline ends. Looked up from germline, CDR1 is MNHEY and CDR2 is SVGAGI. This CDR3 is 16 amino acids long. The CDR3 DNA reads as TGTGCCAGCAGTTACGGGACTCGATTCGCCTACAATGAGCAGTTCTTC. Protein sequence: CASSYGTRFAYNEQFF.

V and J are TRBV2 and TRBJ2-3; D is unresolved. The CDR3 is 14 residues long. Trimming took off 3 bases at V and 4 bases at J, with 11 bases between the two ends. Germline V gives CDR1 SNHLY, CDR2 FYNNEI. CDR3 DNA sequence: TGTGCCAGCAGTGATATTAGCAGAGCAGATACGCAGTATTTT. Residues: CASSDISRADTQYF.